Following are 2 T cell receptor beta chains from one sample sequenced in a study of shared clonotypes between healthy human individuals. Sequencing was performed with immunoSEQ multiplex PCR; in TCRdb, only in-frame clones are kept and a portion is missing. This sample carries some 1,600,000 clones, under 99% of them seen once, and the ten largest clones take approximately 0.45%. Sequencing was done on a sample of naive CD4+ T cells sorted from blood. Subset indicated: CD45RA+ positively selected. The receptors were gathered from a young man in good health.

The chain recombines TRBV14 with TRBJ1-2, with D perhaps matching TRBD1 (5 bases). The germline V gene has CDR1 SGHDN and CDR2 FVKESK. The ends were cut back, 5 bases at V and 8 bases at J, with 12 bases in the middle. This CDR3 has 12 amino acids. The CDR3 DNA reads TGTGCCAGCAGCGACCAGGGCTGGGGCTACACCTTC. Encoded protein: CASSDQGWGYTF. The full variable domain, its missing parts supplied by reference TRBV14 and TRBJ1-2, is EAGVTQFPSHSVIEKGQTVTLRCDPISGHDNLYWYRRVMGKEIKFLLHFVKESKQDESGMPNNRFLAERTGGTYSTLKVQPAELEDSGVYFCASSDQGWGYTFGSGTRLTVV.

The J gene is TRBJ1-2, the V gene TRBV7-8, with a possible D match to TRBD1 (6 bases). The germline gives CDR1 SGHVS, CDR2 FQNEAQ. The length of the CDR3 is 15 residues. Trimming stripped 3 bases from V and 8 bases from J, with 19 bases between. In DNA form, the CDR3 reads TGTGCCAGCAGCTTGCGGCCGGAGGGGGAGGGCGGCTACACCTTC. Its translation is CASSLRPEGEGGYTF.